These 30 T cell receptor beta chains share one sample of origin, sequenced in a study of T-cell reconstitution after alpha-beta-depleted transplantation in children. Construction of the TCRbeta library involved unique molecular identifiers. TCRdb itself ran the PCR reads through MiXCR, one entry per CDR3 protein. The sample lists about 460,000 distinct CDR3 sequences, around 12% occurring once. The sample consisted of PBMCs from the stem cell graft donor, taken from the stem cell graft. These receptors all come from a human donor who donated a stem cell graft to a child with combined immunodeficiency.

The chain joins TRBV4-2 to TRBJ2-7, with 7 bases fitting TRBD2. The CDR3 contains 15 residues. Trimming at V came to 4 bases and at J to 0 bases, leaving 6 bases not matched to a gene. Germline CDR1 and CDR2: LGHNA and YNFKEQ. In DNA, the CDR3 is TGTGCCAGCAGCCCAGGTGGGGGGGGCTCCTACGAGCAGTACTTC. Protein product: CASSPGGGGSYEQYF.

This clonotype occurred a few times. The J gene is TRBJ2-4, the V gene TRBV29-1, with 7 bases identical to TRBD1. Unmatched junction bases numbered 1, after V lost 7 bases and J lost 1 base. The CDR3 is 12 amino acids. CDR1 and CDR2 from the germline V gene are SQVTM and ANQGSEA. The CDR3 bases are TGCAGCGCGGGACAGGCCAAAAACATTCAGTACTTC. This codes for CSAGQAKNIQYF.

This clonotype was seen repeatedly, ten times or more. The chain is built from TRBV10-3 and TRBJ1-2; 8 nucleotides agree with TRBD1. Germline V CDR1 and CDR2: ENHRY, SYGVKD. This CDR3 has 14 residues. V lost 7 bases to trimming and J lost 2 bases; unmatched junction nucleotides: 6. The CDR3: CAINDRGTNYGYTF. The CDR3 DNA sequence: TGTGCCATCAATGACAGGGGAACGAACTATGGCTACACCTTC.

This chain uses TRBV15 with TRBJ1-1; D is undetermined. Trimming removed 7 bases at V and 3 bases at J, with 18 bases between. The V gene's germline CDR1 is LNHNV and CDR2 YYDKDF (reference sequence). This CDR3 has 15 amino acids. The CDR3 DNA reads TGTGCCACCACCATCGCTAAGGATTGGGACACTGAAGCTTTCTTT. It translates to CATTIAKDWDTEAFF.

This chain joins TRBV7-8 and TRBJ1-3, with a tentative D call TRBD1 (5 bases). CDR1 and CDR2 (germline): SGHVS, FQNEAQ. The CDR3 length is 13 residues. Deletions cut 7 bases from V and 1 base from J, with 8 bases between. CDR3 amino acids: CASTRVSGNTIYF. CDR3 sequence (DNA): TGTGCCAGCACCAGGGTTTCTGGAAACACCATATATTTT.

Many counts were recorded for this clonotype. CDR3 bases: TGTGCCAGCAGTCCGCCGGGGACTAACACAGATACGCAGTATTTT. This codes for CASSPPGTNTDTQYF. The chain employs TRBV4-2 and TRBJ2-3; the match to TRBD2 covers 7 bases. Germline V gives CDR1 LGHNA, CDR2 YNFKEQ. J lost 2 bases, V lost 6 bases, and 8 bases had no gene match. The CDR3 covers 15 residues.

This sequence joins TRBV6-5 and TRBJ2-7; TRBD1 is a possible D gene (6 bases). Trimming removed 10 bases at V and 3 bases at J, with 19 bases between. Germline CDR1 MNHEY, CDR2 SVGAGI. This CDR3 is 14 amino acids long. The CDR3 here is CATQLPGANYEQYF. CDR3 nucleotide sequence: TGTGCCACCCAGTTACCAGGGGCGAACTACGAGCAGTACTTC.

The chain links TRBV6-1 to TRBJ2-7, with a weak D call TRBD1 (6 bases). This CDR3 is 14 amino acids long. Germline V gene lookup returns CDR1 MNHNS and CDR2 SASEGT. V was shortened by 6 bases and J by 0 bases, with 12 bases between the two germline ends. Written as DNA, the CDR3 is TGTGCCAGCAGAAGGACAGAGACCTCCTACGAGCAGTACTTC. This codes for CASRRTETSYEQYF.

The J gene is TRBJ2-3, the V gene TRBV12-3 or TRBV12-4; D gene unclear. V dropped 3 bases and J dropped 10 bases, with 11 bases sitting between them. This CDR3 spans 12 amino acids. The CDR3 nucleotides read TGTGCCAGCAGTTTCTCCTGGAAGTCGCAGTATTTT. Protein sequence: CASSFSWKSQYF.

This clonotype was seen only a few times. The chain joins TRBV7-2 to TRBJ2-7; 12 positions agree with TRBD2. The CDR3 totals 17 residues. Germline V gives CDR1 SGHTA, CDR2 FQGNSA. Germline trimming cut 4 bases from V and 2 bases from J; bases unmatched to any gene: 9. The CDR3 spells CASSSPPGLAGPYEQYF. CDR3 DNA sequence: TGTGCCAGCAGCTCCCCTCCGGGACTAGCGGGTCCCTACGAGCAGTACTTC.

This clonotype has more than one count but fewer than ten. The rearrangement uses TRBV11-2 and TRBJ2-1, with 12 bases that match TRBD2. Germline values: CDR1 SGHAT, CDR2 FQNNGV. Unmatched junction bases numbered 5, after V lost 2 bases and J lost 6 bases. This CDR3 has 16 residues. CDR3 amino acids: CASSLSLAGGPNEQFF. The CDR3 DNA follows: TGTGCCAGCAGCTTATCACTAGCGGGGGGCCCCAATGAGCAGTTCTTC.

For this clonotype: With a much larger clone just one base away, this may be a read error. The chain couples TRBV12-3 or TRBV12-4 to TRBJ2-2, with D unresolved. The CDR3 consists of 12 residues. Deletions cut 8 bases from V and 6 bases from J, with 10 bases between. In DNA, the CDR3 is TGTGCCAGCGGTGTGTGGCCCGGGGAGCTGTTTTTT. Protein product: CASGVWPGELFF.

The chain employs TRBV13 and TRBJ2-2; D is possibly TRBD1 or TRBD2 (5 bases each). This CDR3 has 13 amino acids. Trimming took off 4 bases at V and 7 bases at J, with 10 bases between the two ends. CDR1 and CDR2 from the germline V gene are PRHDT and FYEKMQ (reference sequence). CDR3 in DNA: TGTGCCAGCAGCTACGGGGCGAACGGGGAGCTGTTTTTT. Translating gives CASSYGANGELFF.

As to this clonotype: One junction end disagrees with the germline gene, perhaps due to a read error. This sequence joins TRBV7-9 and TRBJ2-7, with 7 nucleotides matching TRBD1. Germline assignment: CDR1 SEHNR and CDR2 FQNEAQ (reference sequence). The CDR3 covers 12 residues. DNA of the CDR3: TGTGCCAGCAGCCCACTGACAGGGCGGTGTAACTTC. This sequence encodes CASSPLTGRCNF.

This clonotype was seen ten or more times. The chain recombines TRBV5-1 with TRBJ2-1; TRBD2 agrees at 14 bases. Germline CDR1 is SGHRS and CDR2 is YFSETQ. The CDR3 sequence is 16 residues long. The J segment lost 8 bases and the V segment lost 3 bases, leaving 7 bases of the junction unmatched. The CDR3 loop reads CASSSGLAGGVDEQFF. The CDR3 nucleotides read TGCGCCAGCAGCTCAGGACTAGCGGGAGGTGTGGATGAGCAGTTCTTC.

The chain couples TRBV12-3 or TRBV12-4 to TRBJ2-1; D gene ambiguous. V was pared by 7 bases and J by 4 bases, with 14 bases between. The CDR3 is 14 residues long. CDR3 sequence reads: CASTRADVYNEQFF. The CDR3 bases are TGTGCCAGCACGCGCGCGGACGTTTACAATGAGCAGTTCTTC.

The table lists this clonotype with many counts. The rearrangement joins TRBV4-1 to TRBJ2-1; 7 bases line up with TRBD1. This CDR3 has 16 amino acids. CDR1 and CDR2 (germline): MGHRA, YSYEKL. The V and J ends lost 1 base and 3 bases, in that order; junction bases with no gene match: 6. DNA for the CDR3: TGCGCCAGCAGCCAAGTTCGGACAGGCTACTACAATGAGCAGTTCTTC. Residues: CASSQVRTGYYNEQFF.

There are a few counts of this clonotype. This rearrangement joins TRBV7-6 to TRBJ2-5; D is perhaps TRBD2 (5 bases). Trimming removed 5 bases at V and 4 bases at J, with 14 bases between. Germline-derived CDR1 and CDR2 are SGHVS and FNYEAQ. The CDR3 spans 14 residues. This CDR3 reads CASSPTRNGETQYF. The CDR3 DNA follows: TGTGCCAGCAGCCCTACTAGAAACGGAGAGACCCAGTACTTC.

The chain has TRBV7-8 and TRBJ2-6, with D unresolved. Germline-derived CDR1 and CDR2 are SGHVS and FQNEAQ. V was clipped by 6 bases and J by 0 bases, with 9 bases between them. The CDR3 sequence is 15 residues long. The DNA of the CDR3 is TGTGCCAGCAGACCAGGCCCCTCTGGGGCCAACGTCCTGACTTTC. This encodes CASRPGPSGANVLTF.

In its sample, this clonotype was seen a few times. J is TRBJ2-1 and V is TRBV19, with 7 bases fitting TRBD2. V trimming: 4 bases; J trimming: 7 bases; junction bases outside the gene matches: 7. The CDR3 is made up of 14 amino acids. CDR1 and CDR2 from the germline V gene are LNHDA and SQIVND (reference sequence). The CDR3 sequence is CASSTNAGVNEQFF. CDR3 bases: TGTGCCAGTAGTACCAACGCGGGAGTAAATGAGCAGTTCTTC.

The V gene is TRBV9, the J gene TRBJ2-3; a weak D match, TRBD1 (5 bases). The V end was cut by 3 bases, the J end by 0 bases, with 11 bases between. Germline loops: CDR1 SGDLS, CDR2 YYNGEE. This CDR3 comprises 15 residues. CDR3 in amino acids: CASSGLTGSTDTQYF. Written as DNA, the CDR3 is TGTGCCAGCAGCGGGTTAACAGGCAGCACAGATACGCAGTATTTT. Drawing the rest from reference TRBV9 and TRBJ2-3, the complete variable domain is DSGVTQTPKHLITATGQRVTLRCSPRSGDLSVYWYQQSLDQGLQFLIQYYNGEERAKGNILERFSAQQFPDLHSELNLSSLELGDSALYFCASSGLTGSTDTQYFGPGTRLTVL.

This clonotype was counted ten times or more. This chain joins TRBV12-3 or TRBV12-4 and TRBJ2-1, with D perhaps TRBD2 (6 bases). Trimming removed 8 bases at V and 8 bases at J, with 22 bases between. The CDR3 totals 15 residues. The CDR3 region is CASPLGRERRDEQFF. CDR3 DNA sequence: TGTGCCAGCCCCCTGGGTCGGGAGAGGAGAGATGAGCAGTTCTTC.

This clonotype appeared many times. The chain has TRBV29-1 and TRBJ2-1, with a possible D match to TRBD1 (6 bases). This CDR3 is 14 amino acids long. Germline V lookup: CDR1 SQVTM, CDR2 ANQGSEA. Deletions cut 4 bases from V and 2 bases from J, with 12 bases between. CDR3 nucleotides: TGCAGCGTTGCCGTCAGGGGAGCCTACAATGAGCAGTTCTTC. Protein sequence: CSVAVRGAYNEQFF.

This clonotype came up a few times. V is TRBV9 and J is TRBJ1-6, with a possible D match to TRBD1 (5 bases). This CDR3 spans 14 amino acids. Germline loops: CDR1 SGDLS, CDR2 YYNGEE. V was trimmed by 4 bases and J by 7 bases, leaving 12 bases between them. The CDR3 protein is CASSKGGGNSPLHF. CDR3 DNA: TGTGCCAGCAGCAAGGGCGGGGGAAATTCACCCCTCCACTTT.

This clonotype was seen more than once but under ten times. The rearrangement links TRBV12-3 or TRBV12-4 to TRBJ2-7; no clear D gene. V gave up 2 bases and J gave up 3 bases, with 11 bases separating them. The CDR3 is 14 amino acids. DNA of the CDR3: TGTGCCAGCAGTTTAAGTTTGGCAGACTACGAGCAGTACTTC. This sequence encodes CASSLSLADYEQYF.

This chain links TRBV6-4 with TRBJ2-2, with 9 bases lining up with TRBD2. CDR1 is MRHNA and CDR2 is SNTAGT in the germline V gene. Trimming cost V 3 bases and J 8 bases; bases outside gene matches: 10. This CDR3 is built from 16 residues. The CDR3 region is CASSDSASGTTGELFF. The CDR3 coding sequence is TGTGCCAGCAGTGATTCTGCTAGCGGGACGACTGGGGAGCTGTTTTTT.

This clonotype showed up many times. The V and J genes are TRBV3-1 and TRBJ1-2; unclear D gene. Germline V CDR1 and CDR2: LGHDT, YNNKEL (reference sequence). Trimming took off 1 base at V and 6 bases at J, with 6 bases between the two ends. The CDR3 runs to 12 residues. The CDR3 DNA follows: TGTGCCAGCAGCCAAGCTGGGGATGGCTACACCTTC. Translated, it gives CASSQAGDGYTF.

The CDR3 DNA is TGCAGTGCTAGAGGCCTAACGGGCGAGCAGTACTTC. This sequence encodes CSARGLTGEQYF. The chain joins TRBV20-1 to TRBJ2-7; D unclear. The V end lost 1 base, the J end lost 6 bases, and 10 bases lay between the germline ends. Germline loops: CDR1 DFQATT, CDR2 SNEGSKA (reference sequence). The CDR3 has 12 residues.

At least ten counts were recorded for this clonotype. V is TRBV7-9 and J is TRBJ2-7; D unresolved. V shed 5 bases and J shed 2 bases, with 13 bases lying between them. CDR1 is SEHNR and CDR2 is FQNEAQ in the germline V gene (reference sequence). This CDR3 has 14 residues. Written as DNA, the CDR3 is TGTGCCAGCAGCCCTGAGAGCAGGCCCTACGAGCAGTACTTC. It specifies CASSPESRPYEQYF. Together with reference TRBV7-9 and TRBJ2-7, the CDR3 gives the full variable domain: DTGVSQNPRHKITKRGQNVTFRCDPISEHNRLYWYRQTLGQGPEFLTYFQNEAQLEKSRLLSDRFSAERPKGSFSTLEIQRTEQGDSAMYLCASSPESRPYEQYFGPGTRLTVT.

This clonotype was seen ten or more times. This chain uses TRBV6-5 with TRBJ2-2; possibly TRBD1 for D (5 bases). CDR1 is MNHEY and CDR2 is SVGAGI in the germline V gene. The CDR3 is 14 residues long. V lost 4 bases, J lost 7 bases, and 13 bases lay in between. CDR3 residues: CASSWAGRVGELFF. CDR3 in DNA: TGTGCCAGCAGTTGGGCAGGGCGTGTCGGGGAGCTGTTTTTT.